These 4 T cell receptor beta chains share one sample of origin, sequenced in a study of blood T cell repertoires in COVID-19. The method was immunoSEQ multiplex PCR; TCRdb's version includes in-frame clones alone and lacks a portion of them. The sample consists of about 130,000 clones, approximately 83% of them appearing once. The sample taken for sequencing was peripheral blood. These receptors were obtained from a man older than 75 with active or convalescent COVID-19.

This clone was found a few times. The rearrangement uses TRBV11-2 and TRBJ1-2; D gene uncertain. The CDR3 has 13 amino acids. Germline values: CDR1 SGHAT, CDR2 FQNNGV. V was cut by 0 bases and J by 4 bases, with 6 bases left in between. The CDR3 loop reads CASSLERSYGYTF. Written as DNA, the CDR3 is TGTGCCAGCAGCTTAGAAAGGAGCTATGGCTACACCTTC.

The chain recombines TRBV5-5 with TRBJ2-1; 7 nucleotides line up with TRBD2. V was clipped by 4 bases and J by 4 bases; unmatched bases: 2. The CDR3 sequence is 13 residues long. The germline V gene encodes CDR1 SGHKS and CDR2 YYEKEE (reference sequence). Written as DNA, the CDR3 is TGTGCCAGCAGCACGGGACTATACAATGAGCAGTTCTTC. Translation: CASSTGLYNEQFF. The whole variable domain, filled in from reference TRBV5-5 and TRBJ2-1, reads DAGVTQSPTHLIKTRGQQVTLRCSPISGHKSVSWYQQVLGQGPQFIFQYYEKEERGRGNFPDRFSARQFPNYSSELNVNALLLGDSALYLCASSTGLYNEQFFGPGTRLTVL.

This chain joins TRBV28 and TRBJ1-2, with 7 nucleotides matching TRBD1. The germline V gene encodes CDR1 MDHEN and CDR2 SYDVKM. Trimming took 6 bases from V and 8 from J; bases not matched to a gene: 15. The CDR3 contains 15 residues. The CDR3 region is CASSTPMTGLYGYTF. CDR3 nucleotide sequence: TGTGCCAGCAGCACCCCAATGACAGGGCTTTACGGCTACACCTTC.

This chain links TRBV4-2 with TRBJ1-6; D unresolved. The CDR3 runs 12 residues. Trimming removed 0 bases at V and 8 bases at J, with 2 bases between. Germline loops: CDR1 LGHNA, CDR2 YNFKEQ. The CDR3: CASSQDDSPLHF. The CDR3 DNA reads as TGTGCCAGCAGCCAAGACGATTCACCCCTCCACTTT.